This TCR beta chain derives from a study of cytomegalovirus exposure and HLA in healthy donors. The V gene lost 4 bases and the J gene lost 1 base, with 6 bases spanning the gap. The CDR3 is 14 amino acids. CDR1 is SGHNT and CDR2 is YYREEE in the germline V gene (reference sequence). Primers included in the PCR were 60 Vbeta and 13 Jbeta primers. The method was immunoSEQ multiplex PCR; TCRdb's version includes in-frame clones alone and lacks a portion of them. This table holds 85,000 to 130,000 clones, roughly 9.1% found once. This clone was recorded many times. The TCR was taken from a man aged 40-55 years in good health and CMV-seropositive. This sequence joins TRBV5-4 and TRBJ2-6; D possibly corresponds to TRBD1 (5 bases). The source material was PBMCs. This CDR3 is CASSQGSGANVLTF. The CDR3 DNA is TGTGCCAGCAGCCAGGGTTCTGGGGCCAACGTCCTGACTTTC.